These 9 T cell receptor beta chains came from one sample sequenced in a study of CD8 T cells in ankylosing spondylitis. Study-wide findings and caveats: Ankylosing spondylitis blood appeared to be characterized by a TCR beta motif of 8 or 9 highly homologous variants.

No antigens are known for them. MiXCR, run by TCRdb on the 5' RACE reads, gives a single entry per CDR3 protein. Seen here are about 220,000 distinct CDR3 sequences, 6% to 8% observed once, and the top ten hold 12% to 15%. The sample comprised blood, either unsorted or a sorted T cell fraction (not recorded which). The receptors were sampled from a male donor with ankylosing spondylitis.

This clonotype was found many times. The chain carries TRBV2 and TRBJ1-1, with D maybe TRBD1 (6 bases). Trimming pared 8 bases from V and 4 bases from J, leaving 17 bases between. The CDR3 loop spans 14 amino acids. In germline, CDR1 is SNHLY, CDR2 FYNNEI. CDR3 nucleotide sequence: TGTGCCAGCGGAGGGGGGGGGGTCCCCACTGAAGCTTTCTTT. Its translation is CASGGGGVPTEAFF. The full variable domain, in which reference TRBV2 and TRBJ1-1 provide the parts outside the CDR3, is EPEVTQTPSHQVTQMGQEVILRCVPISNHLYFYWYRQILGQKVEFLVSFYNNEISEKSEIFDDQFSVERPDGSNFTLKIRSTKLEDSAMYFCASGGGGVPTEAFFGQGTRLTVV.

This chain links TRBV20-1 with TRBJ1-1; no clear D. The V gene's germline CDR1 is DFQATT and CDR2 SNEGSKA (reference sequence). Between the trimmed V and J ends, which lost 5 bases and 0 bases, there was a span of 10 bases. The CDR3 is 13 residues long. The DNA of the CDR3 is TGCAGTGCTTATAGGCCCTTGAACACTGAAGCTTTCTTT. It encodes CSAYRPLNTEAFF.

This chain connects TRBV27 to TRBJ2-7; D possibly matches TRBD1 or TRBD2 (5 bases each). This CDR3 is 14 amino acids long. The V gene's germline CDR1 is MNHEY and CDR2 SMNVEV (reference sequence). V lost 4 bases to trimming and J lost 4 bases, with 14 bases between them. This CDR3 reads CASSSGIGEYEQYF. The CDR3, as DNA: TGTGCCAGCAGTTCCGGAATAGGGGAGTACGAGCAGTACTTC.

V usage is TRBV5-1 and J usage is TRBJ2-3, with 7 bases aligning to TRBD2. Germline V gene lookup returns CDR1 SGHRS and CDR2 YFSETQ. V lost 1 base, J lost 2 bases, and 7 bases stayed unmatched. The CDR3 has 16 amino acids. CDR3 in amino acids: CASSLSVGGITDTQYF. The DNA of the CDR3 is TGCGCCAGCAGCTTGTCTGTGGGAGGGATCACAGATACGCAGTATTTT.

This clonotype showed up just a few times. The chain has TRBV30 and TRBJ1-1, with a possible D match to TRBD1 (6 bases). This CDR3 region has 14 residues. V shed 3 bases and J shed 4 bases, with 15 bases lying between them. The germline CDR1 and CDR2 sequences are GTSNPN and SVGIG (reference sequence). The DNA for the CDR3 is TGTGCCTGGAGCCTATCGGGGGCGGGCACTGAAGCTTTCTTT. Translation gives CAWSLSGAGTEAFF.

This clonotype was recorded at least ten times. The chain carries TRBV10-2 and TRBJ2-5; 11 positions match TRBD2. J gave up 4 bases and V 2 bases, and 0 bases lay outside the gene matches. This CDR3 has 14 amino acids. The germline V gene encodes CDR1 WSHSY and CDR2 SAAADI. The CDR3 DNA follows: TGCGCCAGCAGTGAGCTAGCGGGGGGAGAGACCCAGTACTTC. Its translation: CASSELAGGETQYF.

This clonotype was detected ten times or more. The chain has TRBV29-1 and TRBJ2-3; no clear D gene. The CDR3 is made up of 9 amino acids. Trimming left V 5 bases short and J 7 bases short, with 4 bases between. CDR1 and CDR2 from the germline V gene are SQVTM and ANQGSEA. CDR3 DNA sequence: TGCAGCGTTCATAATACGCAGTATTTT. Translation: CSVHNTQYF.

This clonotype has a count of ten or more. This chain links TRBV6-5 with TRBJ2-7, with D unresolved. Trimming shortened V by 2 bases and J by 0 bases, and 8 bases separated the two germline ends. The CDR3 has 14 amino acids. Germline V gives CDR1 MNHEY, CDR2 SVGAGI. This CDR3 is CASSYQIGSYEQYF. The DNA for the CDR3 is TGTGCCAGCAGTTACCAGATTGGCTCCTACGAGCAGTACTTC.

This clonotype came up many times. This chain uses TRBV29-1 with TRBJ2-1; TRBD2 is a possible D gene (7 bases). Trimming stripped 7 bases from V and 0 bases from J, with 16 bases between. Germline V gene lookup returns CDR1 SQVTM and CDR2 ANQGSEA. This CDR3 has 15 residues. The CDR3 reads CSGGGQLSSYNEQFF. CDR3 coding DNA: TGCAGCGGGGGGGGCCAGTTAAGCTCCTACAATGAGCAGTTCTTC.